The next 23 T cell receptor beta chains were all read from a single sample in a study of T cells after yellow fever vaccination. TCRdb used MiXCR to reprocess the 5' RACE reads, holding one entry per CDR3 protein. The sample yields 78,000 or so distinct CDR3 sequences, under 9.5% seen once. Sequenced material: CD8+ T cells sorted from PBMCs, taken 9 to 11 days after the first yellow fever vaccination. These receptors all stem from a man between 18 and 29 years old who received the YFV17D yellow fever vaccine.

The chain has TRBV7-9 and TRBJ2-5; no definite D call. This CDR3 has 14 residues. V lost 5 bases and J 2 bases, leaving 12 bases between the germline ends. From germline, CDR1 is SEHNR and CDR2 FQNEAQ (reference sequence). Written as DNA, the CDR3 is TGTGCCAGCAGCCCACCCCTAGGTCAAGAGACCCAGTACTTC. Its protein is CASSPPLGQETQYF.

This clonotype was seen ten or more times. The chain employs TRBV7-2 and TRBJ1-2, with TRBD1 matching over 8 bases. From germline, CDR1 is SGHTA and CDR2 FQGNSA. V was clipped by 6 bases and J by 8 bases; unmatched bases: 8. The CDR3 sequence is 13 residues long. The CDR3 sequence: CASRTGQGGGYTF. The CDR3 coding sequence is TGTGCCAGCAGAACTGGACAGGGCGGGGGCTACACCTTC.

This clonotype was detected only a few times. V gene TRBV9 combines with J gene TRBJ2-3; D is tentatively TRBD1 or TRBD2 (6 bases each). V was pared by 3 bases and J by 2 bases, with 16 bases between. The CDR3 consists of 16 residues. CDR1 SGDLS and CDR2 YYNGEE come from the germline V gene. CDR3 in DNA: TGTGCCAGCAGCGCGGATAGCAGGGGACTCACAGATACGCAGTATTTT. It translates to CASSADSRGLTDTQYF.

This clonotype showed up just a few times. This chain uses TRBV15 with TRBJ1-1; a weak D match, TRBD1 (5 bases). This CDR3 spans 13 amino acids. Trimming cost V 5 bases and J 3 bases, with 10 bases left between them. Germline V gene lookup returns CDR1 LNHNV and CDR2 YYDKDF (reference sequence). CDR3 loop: CATSGWGDTEAFF. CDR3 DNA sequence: TGTGCCACCAGCGGGTGGGGGGACACTGAAGCTTTCTTT.

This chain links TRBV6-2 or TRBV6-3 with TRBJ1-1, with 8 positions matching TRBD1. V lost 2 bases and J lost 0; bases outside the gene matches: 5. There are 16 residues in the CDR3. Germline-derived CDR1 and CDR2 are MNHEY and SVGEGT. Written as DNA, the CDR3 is TGTGCCAGCAGTTACAGGCCGGGACAGGTGAACACTGAAGCTTTCTTT. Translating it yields CASSYRPGQVNTEAFF.

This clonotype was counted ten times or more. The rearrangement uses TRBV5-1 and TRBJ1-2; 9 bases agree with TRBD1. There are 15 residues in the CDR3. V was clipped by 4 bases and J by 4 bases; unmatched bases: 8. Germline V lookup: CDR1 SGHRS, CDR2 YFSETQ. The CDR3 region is CASSDGTGLAYGYTF. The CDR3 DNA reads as TGCGCCAGCAGCGATGGGACAGGGCTGGCCTATGGCTACACCTTC.

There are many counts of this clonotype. CDR3 nucleotides: TGTGCCAGCAGCCTCAGTGGCTATAGCAATCAGCCCCAGCATTTT. Translating it yields CASSLSGYSNQPQHF. V usage is TRBV27 and J usage is TRBJ1-5, with D unclear. V was clipped by 6 bases and J by 0 bases, with 12 bases between them. The germline V gene encodes CDR1 MNHEY and CDR2 SMNVEV (reference sequence). The CDR3 extends over 15 amino acids.

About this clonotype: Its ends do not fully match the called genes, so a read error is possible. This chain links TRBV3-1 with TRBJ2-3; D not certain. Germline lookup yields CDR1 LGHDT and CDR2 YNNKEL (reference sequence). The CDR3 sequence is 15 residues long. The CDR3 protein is CATSQGLTFADTQYF. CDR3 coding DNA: TGTGCCACCAGCCAAGGGCTGACTTTTGCAGATACGCAGTATTTT.

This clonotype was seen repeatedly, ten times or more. The CDR3 coding sequence is TGTGCCAGCAGCCTGGGACAGGGCACAGATACGCAGTATTTT. It translates to CASSLGQGTDTQYF. This chain joins TRBV4-2 and TRBJ2-3; 8 bases match TRBD1. CDR3 length equals 14 residues. With 4 bases clipped from V and 1 base from J, the junction kept 1 base outside the gene matches. In germline, CDR1 is LGHNA, CDR2 YNFKEQ.

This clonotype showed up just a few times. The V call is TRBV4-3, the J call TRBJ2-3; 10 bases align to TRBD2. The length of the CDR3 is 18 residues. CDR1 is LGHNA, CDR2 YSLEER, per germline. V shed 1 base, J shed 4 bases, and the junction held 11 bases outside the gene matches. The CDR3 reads CASSQGPSGGSIADTQYF. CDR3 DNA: TGCGCCAGCAGCCAAGGCCCTAGCGGGGGATCGATTGCAGATACGCAGTATTTT.

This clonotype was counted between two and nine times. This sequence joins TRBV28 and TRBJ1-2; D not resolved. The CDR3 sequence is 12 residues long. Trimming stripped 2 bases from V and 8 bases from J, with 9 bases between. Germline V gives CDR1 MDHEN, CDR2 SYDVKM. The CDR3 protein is CASSLEGRGYTF. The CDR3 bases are TGTGCCAGCAGTTTAGAGGGCCGAGGCTACACCTTC.

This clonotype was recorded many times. DNA of the CDR3: TGTGCCAGCAGCCTAGGACTGGGCGAGCAGTACGTC. Its translation: CASSLGLGEQYV. The chain links TRBV5-5 to TRBJ2-7; possibly TRBD2 for D (5 bases). The CDR3 runs 12 residues. Germline CDR1 and CDR2: SGHKS and YYEKEE (reference sequence). The V and J ends lost 4 bases and 6 bases respectively, with 11 bases between them.

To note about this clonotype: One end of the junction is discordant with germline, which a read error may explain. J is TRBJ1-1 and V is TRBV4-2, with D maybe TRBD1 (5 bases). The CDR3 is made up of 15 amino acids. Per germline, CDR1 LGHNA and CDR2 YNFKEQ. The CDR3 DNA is TGTACCAGCGGACCTTGGGACGGAGAGAACACTGAAGCTTTCTTT. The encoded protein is CTSGPWDGENTEAFF.

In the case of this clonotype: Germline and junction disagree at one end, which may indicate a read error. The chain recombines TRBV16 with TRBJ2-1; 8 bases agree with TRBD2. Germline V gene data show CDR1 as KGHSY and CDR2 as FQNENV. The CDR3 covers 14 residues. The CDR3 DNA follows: TGTGCCAGCAGCCAAAGGACTAGCTACCATGAGCAGTTCTTC. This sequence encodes CASSQRTSYHEQFF.

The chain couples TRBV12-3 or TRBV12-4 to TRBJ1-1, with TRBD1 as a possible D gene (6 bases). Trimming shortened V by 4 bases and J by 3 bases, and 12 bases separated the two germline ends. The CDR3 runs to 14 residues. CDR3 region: CASSSGAGYTEAFF. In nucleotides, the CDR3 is TGTGCCAGCAGTTCAGGGGCCGGGTACACTGAAGCTTTCTTT.

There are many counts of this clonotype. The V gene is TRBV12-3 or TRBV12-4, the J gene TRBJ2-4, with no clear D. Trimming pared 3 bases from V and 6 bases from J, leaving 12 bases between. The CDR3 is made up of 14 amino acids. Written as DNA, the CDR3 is TGTGCCAGCAGTTTGACGGAGATGGTAAACATTCAGTACTTC. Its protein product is CASSLTEMVNIQYF.

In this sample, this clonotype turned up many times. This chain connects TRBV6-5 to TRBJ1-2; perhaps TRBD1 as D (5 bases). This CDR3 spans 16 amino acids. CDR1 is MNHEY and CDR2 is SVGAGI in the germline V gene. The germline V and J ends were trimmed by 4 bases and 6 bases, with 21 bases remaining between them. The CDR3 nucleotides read TGTGCCAGCAGTTTGTCTCCGGGTCGCTGGGGGGATGGCTACACCTTC. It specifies CASSLSPGRWGDGYTF.

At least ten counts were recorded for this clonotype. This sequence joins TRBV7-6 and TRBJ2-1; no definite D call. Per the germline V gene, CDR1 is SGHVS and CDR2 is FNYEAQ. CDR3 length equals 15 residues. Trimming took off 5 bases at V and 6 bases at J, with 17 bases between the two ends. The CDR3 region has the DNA TGTGCCAGCAGCCCGGGTTTGGTGGTAATCAATGAGCAGTTCTTC. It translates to CASSPGLVVINEQFF.

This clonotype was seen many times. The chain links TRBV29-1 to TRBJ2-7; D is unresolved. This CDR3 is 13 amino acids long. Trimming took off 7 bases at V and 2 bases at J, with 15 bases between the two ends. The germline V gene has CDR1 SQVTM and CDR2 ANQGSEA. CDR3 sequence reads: CSGTSTSAYEQYF. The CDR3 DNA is TGCAGCGGTACGAGTACGTCGGCCTACGAGCAGTACTTC.

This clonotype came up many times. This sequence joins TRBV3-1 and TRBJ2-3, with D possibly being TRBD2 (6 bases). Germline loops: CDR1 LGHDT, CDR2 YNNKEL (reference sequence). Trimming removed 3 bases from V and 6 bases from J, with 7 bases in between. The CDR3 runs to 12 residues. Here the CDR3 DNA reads TGTGCCAGCAGCCATCGGGGGGATACGCAGTATTTT. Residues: CASSHRGDTQYF.

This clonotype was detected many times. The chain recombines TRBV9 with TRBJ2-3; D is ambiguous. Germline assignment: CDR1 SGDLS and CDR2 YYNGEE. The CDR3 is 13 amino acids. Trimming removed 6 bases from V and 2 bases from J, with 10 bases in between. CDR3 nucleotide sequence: TGTGCCAGCACCTTGGATCCCACAGATACGCAGTATTTT. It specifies CASTLDPTDTQYF.

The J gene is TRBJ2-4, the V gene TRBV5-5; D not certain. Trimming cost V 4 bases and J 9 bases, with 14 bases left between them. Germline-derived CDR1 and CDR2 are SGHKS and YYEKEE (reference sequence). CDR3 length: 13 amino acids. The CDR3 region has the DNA TGTGCCAGCAGCCCCTGGCTCGGAGCCATTCAGTACTTC. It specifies CASSPWLGAIQYF.

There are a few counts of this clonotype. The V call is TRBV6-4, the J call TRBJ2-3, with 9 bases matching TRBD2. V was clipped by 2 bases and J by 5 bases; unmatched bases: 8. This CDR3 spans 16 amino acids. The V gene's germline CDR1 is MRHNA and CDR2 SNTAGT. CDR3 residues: CASSDALAGFGDTQYF. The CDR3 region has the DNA TGTGCCAGCAGTGACGCCCTAGCGGGGTTCGGAGATACGCAGTATTTT.